Many counts were recorded for the clone carrying this T cell receptor (beta chain). This record comes from a study of shared clonotypes between healthy human individuals. The CDR3 consists of 15 residues. Trimming took 4 bases from V and 4 from J, leaving 14 bases between them. CDR1 is SNHLY, CDR2 FYNNEI, per germline. Unsorted PBMC replicate PCRs drew on roughly 290 ng DNA, representing tens of thousands of T cell genomes. Generated by immunoSEQ multiplex PCR, the TCRdb table keeps only in-frame clones and is missing some. The sample has fewer than 550,000 clones, approximately 79% seen once. The sequence derives from a woman between 35 and 50 years old in good health. Some clones in this sample may be carry-over from other donors' samples. The sample comprised PBMCs. The chain couples TRBV2 to TRBJ1-3, with D uncertain. CDR3 loop: CASSGGSREGNTIYF. In DNA, the CDR3 is TGTGCCAGCAGTGGTGGCAGTCGGGAAGGAAACACCATATATTTT.